This T cell receptor beta chain was observed in a study of blood T cell repertoires in COVID-19. Study details: Both acute and convalescent COVID-19 samples were obtained from the United States, Italy and Spain. T cells, B-cell-depleted T cells, or PBMCs supplied cDNA or gDNA.

CDR1 and CDR2 (germline): LGHNA, YSLEER. The CDR3 loop spans 17 amino acids. Trimming took 1 base from V and 0 from J, leaving 15 bases between them. Authors' data handling: Reference gene primer amplification yielded estimated nucleated cell counts. Generated by immunoSEQ multiplex PCR, the TCRdb table keeps only in-frame clones and is missing some. D and trimming come from the DNA, and the V and J calls and clone size come from that table. The sample consists of roughly 35,000 clones, less than 85% of them appearing once. Sequenced input: peripheral blood. This chain uses TRBV4-3 with TRBJ1-2, with D possibly TRBD1 on 6 matching bases. The TCR was taken from a human donor with acute or convalescent COVID-19. The donor label of this sample is uncertain. The CDR3 sequence: CASSQVQGFATNYGYTF. Written as DNA, the CDR3 is TGCGCCAGCAGCCAAGTCCAGGGGTTCGCTACTAACTATGGCTACACCTTC.